Following are 14 T cell receptor beta chains from one sample sequenced in a study of OX40 agonist ivuxolimab in advanced cancers. Produced via immunoSEQ multiplex PCR; TCRdb's table is partial and in-frame only. The table lists approximately 76,000 clones, approximately 91% of them singletons. This specimen consisted of CD4+ or CD8+ T cells sorted from blood, obtained in a trial of the OX40 agonist ivuxolimab. All receptors come from an adult with an advanced solid tumor such as melanoma, head and neck, liver or kidney cancer.

The chain recombines TRBV5-1 with TRBJ1-5; possible D gene TRBD1, 5 bases. V gave up 6 bases and J gave up 0 bases, with 16 bases separating them. The CDR3 loop spans 16 amino acids. Germline V gene lookup returns CDR1 SGHRS and CDR2 YFSETQ. The CDR3 DNA reads TGCGCCAGCATCGTTACACAGGCGAATAGCAATCAGCCCCAGCATTTT. Translation gives CASIVTQANSNQPQHF.

The genes are TRBV27 and TRBJ2-3; 10 nucleotides match TRBD2. From germline, CDR1 is MNHEY and CDR2 SMNVEV (reference sequence). V shed 3 bases, J shed 1 base, and the junction held 4 bases outside the gene matches. The CDR3 has 16 amino acids. The CDR3 loop reads CASSFTSGTGTDTQYF. The DNA of the CDR3 is TGTGCCAGCAGTTTCACTAGCGGGACCGGCACAGATACGCAGTATTTT.

The rearrangement joins TRBV6-5 to TRBJ2-7; TRBD1 aligns across 9 bases. V was pared by 0 bases and J by 3 bases, with 0 bases of the junction left unmatched. The CDR3 is 14 amino acids. The V gene's germline CDR1 is MNHEY and CDR2 SVGAGI. The DNA of the CDR3 is TGTGCCAGCAGTTACTCGGGACAGGGCTACGAGCAGTACTTC. It is translated as CASSYSGQGYEQYF.

The V and J genes are TRBV6-5 and TRBJ1-3; D ambiguous. The germline CDR1 and CDR2 sequences are MNHEY and SVGAGI. The CDR3 runs to 14 residues. The V end lost 6 bases, the J end lost 0 bases, and 9 bases lay between the germline ends. DNA of the CDR3: TGTGCCAGCAGGGGGAGGCTCTCTGGAAACACCATATATTTT. This encodes CASRGRLSGNTIYF.

The J gene is TRBJ2-1, the V gene TRBV25-1; TRBD2 aligns across 7 bases. Germline lookup yields CDR1 MGHDK and CDR2 SYGVNS. CDR3 length: 14 residues. Trimming cost V 4 bases and J 8 bases; bases outside gene matches: 8. This CDR3 reads CASSVPVGGDEQFF. CDR3 DNA: TGTGCCAGCAGTGTCCCTGTGGGAGGGGATGAGCAGTTCTTC.

This chain links TRBV30 with TRBJ1-1; no clear D gene. V was cut by 4 bases and J by 0 bases, with 6 bases left in between. Germline lookup yields CDR1 GTSNPN and CDR2 SVGIG (reference sequence). This CDR3 comprises 12 residues. The CDR3 DNA sequence: TGTGCCTGGAATCGGTTGAACACTGAAGCTTTCTTT. It encodes CAWNRLNTEAFF.

The V gene is TRBV30, the J gene TRBJ2-2; D possibly corresponds to TRBD2 (6 bases). The V end lost 0 bases, the J end lost 2 bases, and 10 bases lay between the germline ends. Germline V gene lookup returns CDR1 GTSNPN and CDR2 SVGIG (reference sequence). This CDR3 is 15 amino acids long. Here the CDR3 reads CAWSVGAGNTGELFF. The DNA for the CDR3 is TGTGCCTGGAGTGTAGGAGCGGGTAACACCGGGGAGCTGTTTTTT.

This clone was detected many times. This chain joins TRBV30 and TRBJ1-1; D gene ambiguous. Germline V gives CDR1 GTSNPN, CDR2 SVGIG (reference sequence). The CDR3 totals 13 residues. Trimming pared 0 bases from V and 3 bases from J, leaving 8 bases between. As DNA, the CDR3 is TGTGCCTGGAGTGTGTCGAGTGACACTGAAGCTTTCTTT. The encoded protein is CAWSVSSDTEAFF.

The J gene is TRBJ2-3, the V gene TRBV9; D perhaps matches TRBD2 (5 bases). With 0 bases removed from V and 6 bases from J, the gap between germline ends came to 17 bases. Germline CDR1 and CDR2: SGDLS and YYNGEE. The CDR3 extends over 16 amino acids. CDR3 residues: CASSVDVAGFPDTQYF. CDR3 bases: TGTGCCAGCAGCGTAGACGTTGCGGGTTTCCCTGATACGCAGTATTTT.

J is TRBJ2-2 and V is TRBV28; no clear D. The CDR3 is made up of 14 amino acids. The germline V and J ends were trimmed by 2 bases and 3 bases, with 7 bases remaining between them. From germline, CDR1 is MDHEN and CDR2 SYDVKM. The CDR3 loop is CASSLVRHTGELFF. The CDR3 DNA sequence: TGTGCCAGCAGTTTAGTGCGCCACACCGGGGAGCTGTTTTTT.

The chain employs TRBV19 and TRBJ2-1; a weak D match, TRBD2 (5 bases). CDR1 and CDR2 from the germline V gene are LNHDA and SQIVND (reference sequence). There are 14 residues in the CDR3. Trimming stripped 4 bases from V and 4 bases from J, with 11 bases between. CDR3 region: CASSRGTGYNEQFF. CDR3 DNA sequence: TGTGCCAGTAGTAGGGGTACGGGGTACAATGAGCAGTTCTTC.

This clone appeared many times. The chain carries TRBV4-1 and TRBJ2-5; TRBD2 matches at 9 bases. Per the germline V gene, CDR1 is MGHRA and CDR2 is YSYEKL. The CDR3 sequence is 13 residues long. With V trimmed by 3 bases and J by 5 bases, 1 base remained unmatched. The CDR3 DNA is TGCGCCAGCAGCCAGAGCGGGAGGGAGACCCAGTACTTC. The encoded protein is CASSQSGRETQYF.

This chain joins TRBV29-1 and TRBJ1-2; possibly TRBD1 for D (5 bases). V was cut by 5 bases and J by 3 bases, with 13 bases left in between. CDR3 length: 13 residues. Germline V gives CDR1 SQVTM, CDR2 ANQGSEA. In DNA, the CDR3 is TGCAGCGTTTCTCCCGGGACTTACTATGGCTACACCTTC. Translation: CSVSPGTYYGYTF.

The rearrangement uses TRBV12-2 and TRBJ2-5. TRBV12-2 is a pseudogene locus. The CDR3 is 15 amino acids. In DNA, the CDR3 is TGTGCAAGTCGCTCCTTAGGACGGTCTCAAGAGACCCAGTACTTC. The encoded protein is CASRSLGRSQETQYF.